A selection of T cell receptor beta chains follows, all from one sample in a study of blood T cell repertoires in COVID-19. Repertoires were generated with immunoSEQ multiplex PCR, while TCRdb's copy carries only in-frame clones and drops some. The sample holds about 150,000 clones, roughly 87% seen once. Specimen: peripheral blood. These receptors came from a human donor in a cohort sampled during active COVID-19. The CDR3 runs from the conserved cysteine through the conserved F or W. A D gene is named only where the DNA matches it firmly. Clone size appears in some rows only: once, few, many, or a class for an expanded clone.

d_call,clone_size,v_call,j_call,cdr3_aa,cdr3_nt
NA,NA,TRBV21-1,TRBJ2-7,CASSKEGTFIGLAGEYEFDEQYF,TGTGCCAGCAGCAAAGAAGGTACTTTTATAGGACTAGCGGGAGAATACGAGTTCGACGAGCAGTACTTC
NA,NA,TRBV10-3,TRBJ2-7,CAISSGLIYEQYF,TGTGCCATCAGCTCGGGACTCATCTACGAGCAGTACTTC
TRBD2,NA,TRBV9,TRBJ2-2,CASSARLAGGGTGELFF,TGTGCCAGCAGCGCCCGACTAGCGGGAGGGGGGACCGGGGAGCTGTTTTTT
NA,NA,TRBV3-1/TRBV3-2,TRBJ1-2,CASKSGRGAYGYTF,TGTGCCAGCAAAAGTGGTCGGGGGGCCTATGGCTACACCTTC
TRBD1,NA,TRBV2,TRBJ2-3,CASSPGTGGADTQYF,TGTGCCAGCAGCCCCGGGACAGGTGGGGCAGATACGCAGTATTTT
NA,NA,TRBV11-1,TRBJ1-1,CASSARHSNTEAFF,TGTGCCAGCAGCGCCCGACACTCGAACACTGAAGCTTTCTTT
TRBD2,NA,TRBV9,TRBJ2-5,CASSVGGLAGGGETQYF,TGTGCCAGCAGCGTAGGGGGACTAGCGGGAGGAGGAGAGACCCAGTACTTC
NA,NA,TRBV7-2,TRBJ1-5,CASSLNRVEPQHF,TGTGCCAGCAGCTTAAATCGGGTGGAACCCCAGCATTTT
TRBD1,NA,TRBV29-1,TRBJ2-7,CSVTGGAYEQYF,TGCAGCGTTACAGGGGGCGCGTACGAGCAGTACTTC
TRBD1,NA,TRBV6-5,TRBJ2-5,CASSQTGGQETQYF,TGTGCCAGCAGCCAGACAGGGGGGCAAGAGACCCAGTACTTC
TRBD1,NA,TRBV10-3,TRBJ1-2,CAISERQGNYGYTF,TGTGCCATCAGTGAACGACAGGGAAACTATGGCTACACCTTC
NA,NA,TRBV11-3,TRBJ2-3,CASSLDVLRSTDTQYF,TGTGCCAGCAGCTTAGATGTGTTGAGGAGCACAGATACGCAGTATTTT
NA,NA,TRBV9,TRBJ2-1,CASSDTGNLAFHEQFF,TGTGCCAGCAGTGACACAGGGAACTTGGCCTTCCATGAGCAGTTCTTC
NA,NA,TRBV3-1/TRBV3-2,TRBJ2-2,CASSQEQGLGGELFF,TGTGCCAGCAGCCAAGAACAGGGCTTAGGCGGGGAGCTGTTTTTT
NA,NA,TRBV30,TRBJ1-4,CACTTDNEKLFF,TGTGCCTGCACGACAGATAATGAAAAACTGTTTTTT
TRBD1,NA,TRBV30,TRBJ2-5,CAWETGGSETQYF,TGTGCCTGGGAAACAGGGGGCTCTGAGACCCAGTACTTC
NA,NA,TRBV4-1,TRBJ1-2,CASSLEIQQGLHGYTF,TGCGCCAGCAGCCTCGAGATCCAGCAGGGTCTCCATGGCTACACCTTC
NA,NA,TRBV21-1,TRBJ2-7,CASSKAGLAEYEQYF,TGTGCCAGCAGCAAAGCAGGACTAGCGGAGTACGAGCAGTACTTC
NA,NA,TRBV5-1,TRBJ2-3,CASSLSASPDTQYF,TGCGCCAGCAGCTTGTCCGCGAGCCCAGATACGCAGTATTTT
NA,NA,TRBV7-3,TRBJ1-1,CASSEDPNTEAFF,TGTGCCAGCAGCGAGGATCCCAACACTGAAGCTTTCTTT
TRBD1,NA,TRBV3-1/TRBV3-2,TRBJ2-4,CASSQEDRGAKNIQYF,TGTGCCAGCAGCCAAGAAGACAGGGGCGCCAAAAACATTCAGTACTTC
NA,NA,TRBV25-1,TRBJ2-1,CASSEYGSGNEQFF,TGTGCCAGCAGTGAATATGGATCGGGCAATGAGCAGTTCTTC
TRBD2,NA,TRBV6-6,TRBJ2-5,CASSPPLAGVQYQETQYF,TGTGCCAGCAGTCCTCCACTAGCGGGGGTCCAGTACCAAGAGACCCAGTACTTC
NA,NA,TRBV5-4,TRBJ1-2,CASSLGQALGGYTF,TGTGCCAGCAGCTTGGGACAGGCCTTAGGGGGCTACACCTTC
NA,NA,TRBV5-5,TRBJ2-7,CASSLMGAGTYEQYF,TGTGCCAGCAGCTTGATGGGGGCCGGAACCTACGAGCAGTACTTC
NA,NA,TRBV11-2,TRBJ2-7,CASSSLRQVRSEQYF,TGTGCCAGCAGCTCCCTCCGACAGGTTCGCTCGGAGCAGTACTTC
TRBD2,NA,TRBV6-2/TRBV6-3,TRBJ2-7,CASSWGLAGAPSYEQYF,TGTGCCAGCAGTTGGGGACTAGCGGGGGCACCCTCCTACGAGCAGTACTTC
NA,NA,TRBV19,TRBJ1-6,CASPRQDNSPLHF,TGTGCCAGTCCTCGCCAGGATAATTCACCCCTCCACTTT
NA,NA,TRBV7-6,TRBJ2-5,CASSRSGYF,TGTGCCAGCAGCCGCTCAGGGTACTTC
TRBD2,NA,TRBV9,TRBJ2-7,CASSFSGTSRSLSF,TGTGCCAGCAGCTTTTCTGGGACTAGCCGCAGCCTGAGCTTC
NA,NA,TRBV7-2,TRBJ2-7,CASSSLADPYEQYF,TGTGCCAGCAGCTCGTTAGCGGACCCCTACGAGCAGTACTTC
TRBD2,NA,TRBV27,TRBJ2-7,CASSFSGDPLSEQYF,TGTGCCAGCAGTTTCAGCGGGGACCCCCTCAGCGAGCAGTACTTC
TRBD2,NA,TRBV6-5,TRBJ2-2,CASSSTSVNTGELFF,TGTGCCAGCAGCTCAACTAGCGTGAACACCGGGGAGCTGTTTTTT
NA,NA,TRBV29-1,TRBJ1-2,CSVGAEPFNYGYTF,TGCAGCGTTGGGGCAGAACCCTTTAACTATGGCTACACCTTC
NA,NA,TRBV19,TRBJ1-1,CASKGPRRRDTWTEAFF,TGTGCCAGTAAGGGCCCGCGGCGCCGGGACACCTGGACTGAAGCTTTCTTT
TRBD1,few,TRBV11-2,TRBJ2-3,CASTPPGGRPDTQYF,TGTGCCAGCACCCCCCCAGGGGGAAGGCCAGATACGCAGTATTTT
NA,once,TRBV5-8,TRBJ2-3,CASSKEFGVGADTQYF,TGTGCCAGCAGCAAGGAGTTCGGAGTAGGGGCAGATACGCAGTATTTT
TRBD2,NA,TRBV29-1,TRBJ2-1,CSVDSSGTSGRSYNEQFF,TGCAGCGTTGACTCTTCAGGGACTAGCGGGAGGAGCTACAATGAGCAGTTCTTC
NA,NA,TRBV6-5,TRBJ1-2,CASSLRQEGGYTF,TGTGCCAGCAGCCTTAGACAGGAAGGTGGCTACACCTTC
TRBD2,NA,TRBV10-3,TRBJ2-7,CAISNSGGAHEQYF,TGTGCCATCAGTAATAGCGGGGGGGCCCACGAGCAGTACTTC
TRBD1,NA,TRBV11-2,TRBJ2-7,CASSLGQTLSYEQYF,TGTGCCAGCAGCTTGGGACAGACCCTCTCCTACGAGCAGTACTTC
TRBD1,NA,TRBV4-3,TRBJ2-4,CASSQDRKGGRNIQYF,TGCGCCAGCAGCCAAGATCGGAAAGGGGGCAGGAACATTCAGTACTTC
NA,NA,TRBV5-1,TRBJ2-1,CASSLGGEGDEQFF,TGCGCCAGCAGCTTGGGCGGAGAGGGCGATGAGCAGTTCTTC
TRBD1,once,TRBV19,TRBJ1-4,CASRRTGLSTNEKLFF,TGTGCCAGTAGGAGGACAGGGCTGTCAACTAATGAAAAACTGTTTTTT
TRBD2,NA,TRBV28,TRBJ2-7,CASSPLGKSGRAFYEQYF,TGTGCCAGCAGCCCCCTGGGGAAAAGCGGGAGGGCCTTCTACGAGCAGTACTTC
TRBD1,once,TRBV29-1,TRBJ2-7,CSVATGQSYEQYF,TGCAGCGTTGCGACAGGGCAATCCTACGAGCAGTACTTC
NA,once,TRBV28,TRBJ2-1,CASSLSSGPLYNEQFF,TGTGCCAGCAGTTTATCGAGCGGCCCCCTCTACAATGAGCAGTTCTTC
TRBD1,once,TRBV19,TRBJ1-1,CASSLTGGYTEAFF,TGTGCCAGTAGCCTGACAGGGGGCTACACTGAAGCTTTCTTT
NA,NA,TRBV28,TRBJ1-4,CASSGGEAATNEKLFF,TGTGCCAGCAGTGGGGGGGAGGCAGCAACTAATGAAAAACTGTTTTTT
NA,NA,TRBV28,TRBJ2-5,CASTSTEETQYF,TGTGCCAGCACATCCACAGAAGAGACCCAGTACTTC